This T cell receptor beta chain was identified in a study of CD8 T cells in Susac syndrome. General study points: The Susac syndrome CD4+ T cell repertoires displayed no clonal expansion.

Concerning this clonotype itself: What it binds is not known.

It was with random hexamers that about 0.45 to 1 ug RNA was reverse transcribed. MiXCR, applied by TCRdb to the immunoSEQ multiplex PCR reads, yields one record per CDR3 protein. In the table there are over 150,000 distinct CDR3 sequences, about 95% of which are singletons. Sequencing was done on a sample of CD4+ T cells from PBMCs. The source is a human donor with Susac syndrome.

The CDR3 sequence is CASSEARSNQPQHF. CDR3 DNA: TGTGCCAGCAGTGAAGCACGATCGAATCAGCCCCAGCATTTT. V is TRBV2 and J is TRBJ1-5; no clear D. This CDR3 contains 14 residues. Trimming shortened V by 0 bases and J by 4 bases, and 7 bases separated the two germline ends. The germline gives CDR1 SNHLY, CDR2 FYNNEI.